Sequencing of this T cell receptor beta chain was carried out in a study of cytomegalovirus exposure and HLA in healthy donors. It was with 60 Vbeta and 13 Jbeta primers that the PCR ran. Here immunoSEQ multiplex PCR was the method, and the copy in TCRdb shows in-frame clones only, minus some. The sample has approximately 150,000 clones; roughly 73% are singletons. Trimming removed 5 bases from V and 0 bases from J, with 17 bases in between. This CDR3 is 18 amino acids long. CDR1 SEHNR and CDR2 FQNEAQ come from the germline V gene (reference sequence). Findings and caveats of the study: In a later analysis, TCR beta V- and J-gene trimming showed a link to a missense DCLRE1C variant. Presence/absence comparisons presumed near-even sequencing depth among donors. Being productive about 90% or about 30% of the time was typical of most TCR beta V segments in an earlier analysis.

Notes on this clone: Antigen unknown.

Specimen: PBMCs. This clonotype originated in a man between 18 and 29 years old in good health and CMV-seropositive. The chain couples TRBV7-9 to TRBJ2-6, with D tentatively TRBD2 (6 bases). CDR3 amino acids: CASSPEGAGFSGANVLTF. As DNA, the CDR3 is TGTGCCAGCAGCCCCGAGGGCGCGGGATTCTCTGGGGCCAACGTCCTGACTTTC.